This T cell receptor (beta chain) was obtained from a study of shared clonotypes between healthy human individuals. The CDR3 extends over 16 amino acids. Germline CDR1 and CDR2: KGHSH and LQKENI. Trimming cost V 8 bases and J 3 bases; bases outside gene matches: 10. The method was immunoSEQ multiplex PCR; TCRdb's version includes in-frame clones alone and lacks a portion of them. The data hold about 560,000 clones, with around 77% observed a single time. This chain links TRBV18 with TRBJ2-6; 7 bases agree with TRBD2. The clonotype was recovered from a woman in her 40s in good health. Some clones in this sample may be carry-over from other donors' samples. Sequencing was performed on PBMCs. The CDR3 bases are TGTGCCAGCACATCAGTCGCGGGAGTTGGGGCCAACGTCCTGACTTTC. Its protein product is CASTSVAGVGANVLTF.